This TCR beta chain comes out of a study of a mutant IDH1 vaccine in newly diagnosed glioma. Study information: Following radiotherapy alone, or alongside temozolomide cycles, vaccination was started after an interval of 4-6 weeks.

Libraries were prepared by immunoSEQ multiplex PCR; TCRdb keeps only in-frame clonotypes and omits some of them. The sample has roughly 40,000 clones, just over 90% seen once. On this clone itself: Its specificity is unknown.

Stated time point: week 5, during vaccination. A 20-mer mutant IDH1 peptide at 300 ug was injected subcutaneously with topical imiquimod. The source material was PBMCs, sampled from a glioma patient whose treatment included an IDH1 peptide vaccine. The TCR was taken from a middle-aged man with glioma.

This CDR3 reads CATSRVRDYEQYF. The CDR3 region has the DNA TGTGCCACCAGCAGAGTGCGAGACTACGAGCAGTACTTC. The chain is built from TRBV15 and TRBJ2-7; D remains unclear. Germline V lookup: CDR1 LNHNV, CDR2 YYDKDF (reference sequence). V was clipped by 1 base and J by 3 bases, with 7 bases between them. The CDR3 extends over 13 amino acids.